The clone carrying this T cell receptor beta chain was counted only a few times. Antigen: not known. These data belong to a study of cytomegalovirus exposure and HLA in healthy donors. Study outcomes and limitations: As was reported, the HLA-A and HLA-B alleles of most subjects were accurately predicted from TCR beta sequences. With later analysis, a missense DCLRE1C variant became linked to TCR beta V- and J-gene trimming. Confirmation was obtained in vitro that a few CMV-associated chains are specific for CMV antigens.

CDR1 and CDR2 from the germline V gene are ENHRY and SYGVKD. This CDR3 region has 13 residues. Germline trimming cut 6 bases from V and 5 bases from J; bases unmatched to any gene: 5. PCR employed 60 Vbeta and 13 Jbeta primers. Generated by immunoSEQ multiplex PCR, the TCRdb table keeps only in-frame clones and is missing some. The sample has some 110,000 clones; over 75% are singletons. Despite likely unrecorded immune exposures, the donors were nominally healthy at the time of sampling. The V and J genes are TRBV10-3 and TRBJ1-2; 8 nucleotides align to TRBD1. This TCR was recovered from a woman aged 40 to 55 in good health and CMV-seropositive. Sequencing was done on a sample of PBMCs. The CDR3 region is CAISRGLRYGYTF. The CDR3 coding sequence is TGTGCCATCAGCAGGGGGCTGAGGTATGGCTACACCTTC.